This T cell receptor beta chain was found in a study of T cell clonality in common variable immunodeficiency. Germline loops: CDR1 LNHDA, CDR2 SQIVND (reference sequence). This CDR3 contains 14 residues. The germline V and J ends were trimmed by 6 bases and 7 bases, with 18 bases remaining between them. Diagnosis required reduced IgG, IgA and/or IgM with specific antibody deficiency. Libraries were prepared by immunoSEQ multiplex PCR; TCRdb keeps only in-frame clonotypes and omits some of them. This sample comprises some 22,000 clones, none seen once only. This clone showed up just a few times. Its antigen is not identified. The CDR3 goes on 3 residues after the read ends, and that part is filled in from the germline J gene. Points from the study as a whole: Fewer TCRbeta clones were shared among CVID subjects than controls. Reportedly, TCR beta sequences from common variable immunodeficiency showed fewer deletions and N-nucleotide insertions.

The TCR sequence derives from a human donor with common variable immunodeficiency. The sample taken for sequencing was peripheral blood mononuclear cells. The chain uses TRBV19 and TRBJ1-1; D perhaps matches TRBD1 (6 bases). The sequenced part of the CDR3 DNA is TGTGCCAGTAGAGGCCGGGGGGCCAGGATTGAA. It translates to CASRGRGARIE. The whole CDR3 sequence reads CASRGRGARIEAFF.